One sample yielded the 26 T cell receptor beta chains listed below, sequenced in a study of blood T cell repertoires in COVID-19. This table comes from immunoSEQ multiplex PCR, and its TCRdb copy is limited to in-frame clones, with some not included. The table has more than 300,000 clones, about 90% seen once; the top ten hold approximately 0.98%. The sample consisted of peripheral blood. These receptors came from a woman aged 40 to 50 with COVID-19, enrolled during active disease.

The V gene is TRBV7-2, the J gene TRBJ2-3; maybe TRBD2 (5 bases). V was trimmed by 6 bases and J by 3 bases, leaving 16 bases between them. CDR3 length equals 15 residues. Per germline, CDR1 SGHTA and CDR2 FQGNSA. The CDR3 DNA sequence: TGTGCCAGCAGACTAGTGGGGATTACTACAGATACGCAGTATTTT. Translating gives CASRLVGITTDTQYF.

This chain joins TRBV6-6 and TRBJ1-5; D uncertain. The CDR3 contains 15 residues. From germline, CDR1 is MNHNY and CDR2 SVGAGI (reference sequence). The V end lost 0 bases, the J end lost 2 bases, and 8 bases lay between the germline ends. CDR3 DNA: TGTGCCAGCAGTTACTCAACTGGAGGCAATCAGCCCCAGCATTTT. Protein: CASSYSTGGNQPQHF.

This sequence joins TRBV28 and TRBJ1-2; a possible D gene is TRBD1 (6 bases). V was cut by 2 bases and J by 0 bases, with 7 bases left in between. In germline, CDR1 is MDHEN, CDR2 SYDVKM. The CDR3 extends over 14 amino acids. CDR3 in DNA: TGTGCCAGCAGTTTAGACAGGCCTAACTATGGCTACACCTTC. Translating gives CASSLDRPNYGYTF.

This chain uses TRBV6-1 with TRBJ1-5; D ambiguous. This CDR3 region has 14 residues. Germline V lookup: CDR1 MNHNS, CDR2 SASEGT. With 8 bases removed from V and 3 bases from J, the gap between germline ends came to 14 bases. CDR3 sequence: CASQLGASNQPQHF. The CDR3 region has the DNA TGTGCCAGCCAATTGGGAGCCTCCAATCAGCCCCAGCATTTT.

The chain carries TRBV28 and TRBJ2-2; 7 bases agree with TRBD1. This CDR3 has 17 residues. J was trimmed by 4 bases and V by 6 bases; bases with no gene match: 14. Germline-derived CDR1 and CDR2 are MDHEN and SYDVKM. The CDR3 DNA sequence: TGTGCCAGCAGCCGACGCTTAGGGACAGCCAGCACCGGGGAGCTGTTTTTT. Translation: CASSRRLGTASTGELFF.

This chain connects TRBV19 to TRBJ1-2; 9 positions agree with TRBD1. Germline V gives CDR1 LNHDA, CDR2 SQIVND (reference sequence). Losses at the gene ends were 7 bases for V and 11 bases for J; bases not matched to a gene: 14. The CDR3 has 14 residues. The CDR3 is CASTNGRRTGVYTF. The CDR3 DNA is TGTGCCAGTACAAATGGTCGGCGGACAGGGGTTTACACCTTC.

This chain joins TRBV30 and TRBJ1-6; a possible D gene is TRBD1 (5 bases). V was trimmed by 1 base and J by 6 bases, leaving 13 bases between them. The length of the CDR3 is 15 residues. Germline CDR1 and CDR2: GTSNPN and SVGIG (reference sequence). The CDR3 nucleotides are TGTGCCTGGAGTGAGTCGGGACTGATTAATTCACCCCTCCACTTT. Translation gives CAWSESGLINSPLHF.

The chain couples TRBV25-1 to TRBJ1-2; 8 nucleotides match TRBD1. Germline lookup yields CDR1 MGHDK and CDR2 SYGVNS. V shed 4 bases, J shed 5 bases, and the junction held 6 bases outside the gene matches. CDR3 size: 14 residues. The CDR3: CASSVGRGLYGYTF. Written as DNA, the CDR3 is TGTGCCAGCAGTGTAGGCAGGGGGCTATATGGCTACACCTTC.

V and J are TRBV11-3 and TRBJ1-1; 7 bases match TRBD1. The germline V gene has CDR1 SGHNT and CDR2 YENEEA. CDR3 length equals 13 residues. V dropped 3 bases and J dropped 5; count of bases not matched to a gene: 3. In DNA form, the CDR3 reads TGTGCCAGCAGCTTCTCAGGGGGGACTGAAGCTTTCTTT. As protein: CASSFSGGTEAFF.

The chain combines TRBV27 with TRBJ2-7, with 7 nucleotides matching TRBD1. The CDR3 is 15 amino acids. The junction had 4 bases not matched to a gene; V was cut back by 0 bases and J by 2 bases. Germline-derived CDR1 and CDR2 are MNHEY and SMNVEV (reference sequence). Here the CDR3 reads CASSLSSGTAYEQYF. CDR3 in DNA: TGTGCCAGCAGTTTATCTTCCGGGACAGCCTACGAGCAGTACTTC.

V is TRBV15 and J is TRBJ1-5; D call uncertain. The CDR3 covers 16 residues. CDR1 and CDR2 from the germline V gene are LNHNV and YYDKDF (reference sequence). V shed 0 bases and J shed 4 bases, with 13 bases lying between them. The CDR3 bases are TGTGCCACCAGCAGAGATGCTCCGCGCGGGAATCAGCCCCAGCATTTT. This gives the protein CATSRDAPRGNQPQHF. Combining the CDR3 with reference TRBV15 and TRBJ1-5 gives the whole variable domain DAMVIQNPRYQVTQFGKPVTLSCSQTLNHNVMYWYQQKSSQAPKLLFHYYDKDFNNEADTPDNFQSRRPNTSFCFLDIRSPGLGDTAMYLCATSRDAPRGNQPQHFGDGTRLSIL.

The chain uses TRBV27 and TRBJ2-1; tentatively, D is TRBD2 (7 bases). Trimming removed 2 bases at V and 2 bases at J, with 22 bases between. Germline loops: CDR1 MNHEY, CDR2 SMNVEV (reference sequence). This CDR3 has 19 residues. The CDR3: CASSLLFFRRGAAYNEQFF. The CDR3 DNA follows: TGTGCCAGCAGTTTACTTTTTTTTCGCCGGGGGGCTGCCTACAATGAGCAGTTCTTC.

The gene calls are TRBV11-2 and TRBJ1-2; possibly TRBD1 for D (5 bases). This CDR3 has 15 amino acids. V was pared by 3 bases and J by 5 bases, with 16 bases between. In germline, CDR1 is SGHAT, CDR2 FQNNGV. The CDR3 protein is CASSFRSGGVYGYTF. DNA of the CDR3: TGTGCCAGCAGCTTCCGCAGCGGGGGAGTATATGGCTACACCTTC. The entire variable domain, with the rest obtained from reference TRBV11-2 and TRBJ1-2, is as follows: EAGVAQSPRYKIIEKRQSVAFWCNPISGHATLYWYQQILGQGPKLLIQFQNNGVVDDSQLPKDRFSAERLKGVDSTLKIQPAKLEDSAVYLCASSFRSGGVYGYTFGSGTRLTVV.

The V call is TRBV4-3, the J call TRBJ2-3, with 10 positions matching TRBD2. Germline CDR1 and CDR2: LGHNA and YSLEER. The V segment lost 4 bases and the J segment 2 bases; nucleotides outside the gene matches: 3. This CDR3 is built from 15 residues. The CDR3 DNA follows: TGCGCCAGCAGCCTCGGACTAGCGGACACAGATACGCAGTATTTT. Its translation is CASSLGLADTDTQYF.

This chain joins TRBV6-1 and TRBJ1-5; 7 positions agree with TRBD1. Germline V gene lookup returns CDR1 MNHNS and CDR2 SASEGT. This CDR3 is built from 16 residues. Germline trimming cut 1 base from V and 5 bases from J; bases unmatched to any gene: 8. The CDR3 DNA reads TGTGCCAGCAGTGAAGAAGACAGGGTTCACTATCAGCCCCAGCATTTT. Translated: CASSEEDRVHYQPQHF.

The chain links TRBV6-5 to TRBJ1-5, with 7 nucleotides matching TRBD1. The germline V gene has CDR1 MNHEY and CDR2 SVGAGI. After removal of 10 bases from V and 3 bases from J, the junction contained 9 bases not matched to a gene. The CDR3 runs 14 residues. CDR3 region: CATGGGGDNQPQHF. CDR3 in DNA: TGTGCCACCGGTGGAGGGGGCGACAATCAGCCCCAGCATTTT.

The gene calls are TRBV20-1 and TRBJ2-7; 7 bases match TRBD2. Germline V gene lookup returns CDR1 DFQATT and CDR2 SNEGSKA (reference sequence). The ends lost 3 bases at V and 0 bases at J; junction bases unmatched: 5. The CDR3 extends over 14 amino acids. The CDR3 nucleotides read TGCAGTGCTAGTTCCCGCGGGAGCTCCTACGAGCAGTACTTC. It encodes CSASSRGSSYEQYF.

The rearrangement uses TRBV5-1 and TRBJ1-6, with D perhaps TRBD1 (5 bases). CDR3 length: 18 amino acids. V shed 4 bases and J shed 5 bases, with 22 bases lying between them. CDR1 and CDR2 (germline): SGHRS, YFSETQ. Here the CDR3 DNA reads TGCGCCAGCAGCGTGATACCGCGGACAACTGGCGATAATTCACCCCTCCACTTT. Its protein product is CASSVIPRTTGDNSPLHF.

This clone was seen many times. This chain connects TRBV11-2 to TRBJ2-7, with D possibly being TRBD2 (5 bases). Trimming took off 11 bases at V and 2 bases at J, with 22 bases between the two ends. Per the germline V gene, CDR1 is SGHAT and CDR2 is FQNNGV. This CDR3 spans 15 amino acids. CDR3 in DNA: TGTGCCTCCTCCGGCGCGGGTGTCCATACCTACGAGCAGTACTTC. Its translation: CASSGAGVHTYEQYF. The whole variable domain, filled in from reference TRBV11-2 and TRBJ2-7, reads EAGVAQSPRYKIIEKRQSVAFWCNPISGHATLYWYQQILGQGPKLLIQFQNNGVVDDSQLPKDRFSAERLKGVDSTLKIQPAKLEDSAVYLCASSGAGVHTYEQYFGPGTRLTVT.

This clone was picked up one time. This chain joins TRBV30 and TRBJ1-2, with 8 bases fitting TRBD1. The CDR3 loop spans 14 amino acids. Trimming at V came to 2 bases and at J to 3 bases, leaving 5 bases not matched to a gene. Germline CDR1 reads GTSNPN; CDR2 reads SVGIG (reference sequence). DNA of the CDR3: TGTGCCTGGAGTATCAGGGGGCTCCACTATGGCTACACCTTC. It is translated as CAWSIRGLHYGYTF. Full variable domain (rest looked up from reference TRBV30 and TRBJ1-2): SQTIHQWPATLVQPVGSPLSLECTVEGTSNPNLYWYRQAAGRGLQLLFYSVGIGQISSEVPQNLSASRPQDRQFILSSKKLLLSDSGFYLCAWSIRGLHYGYTFGSGTRLTVV.

This rearrangement joins TRBV7-2 to TRBJ1-3; D remains ambiguous. V was shortened by 1 base and J by 4 bases, with 8 bases between the two germline ends. CDR1 and CDR2 from the germline V gene are SGHTA and FQGNSA. The CDR3 contains 14 residues. This chain's CDR3 is CASSLVTLGNTIYF. CDR3 bases: TGTGCCAGCAGCTTAGTGACATTGGGAAACACCATATATTTT.

The rearrangement joins TRBV4-3 to TRBJ1-6; D gene unclear. Germline loops: CDR1 LGHNA, CDR2 YSLEER. V was trimmed by 2 bases and J by 5 bases, leaving 13 bases between them. The CDR3 consists of 16 residues. CDR3 nucleotides: TGCGCCAGCAGCCAACTGCCTTCTACTAATAATTCACCCCTCCACTTT. Protein product: CASSQLPSTNNSPLHF.

The chain is built from TRBV6-5 and TRBJ2-3; D possibly corresponds to TRBD2 (5 bases). The V and J ends lost 0 bases and 7 bases respectively, with 11 bases between them. The CDR3 contains 14 residues. Germline V gene sequence: CDR1 MNHEY, CDR2 SVGAGI. The DNA of the CDR3 is TGTGCCAGCAGTTACTCGGCTAGCTTGAATACGCAGTATTTT. It translates to CASSYSASLNTQYF.

As to this clone: Other DNA sequences within the sample encode an identical CDR3. The rearrangement joins TRBV19 to TRBJ2-1; 8 positions agree with TRBD1. With V trimmed by 3 bases and J by 0 bases, 1 base remained unmatched. Per the germline V gene, CDR1 is LNHDA and CDR2 is SQIVND (reference sequence). The CDR3 consists of 15 residues. CDR3 nucleotides: TGTGCCAGTAGTATTACAGGGGGCTCCTACAATGAGCAGTTCTTC. Its translation: CASSITGGSYNEQFF. Together with reference TRBV19 and TRBJ2-1, the CDR3 gives the full variable domain: DGGITQSPKYLFRKEGQNVTLSCEQNLNHDAMYWYRQDPGQGLRLIYYSQIVNDFQKGDIAEGYSVSREKKESFPLTVTSAQKNPTAFYLCASSITGGSYNEQFFGPGTRLTVL.

The gene calls are TRBV7-2 and TRBJ1-2, with D unclear. The CDR3 consists of 16 residues. V was trimmed by 1 base and J by 5 bases, leaving 17 bases between them. Germline lookup yields CDR1 SGHTA and CDR2 FQGNSA. CDR3 in DNA: TGTGCCAGCAGCTTAGATCCCGACGGATCACTATATGGCTACACCTTC. As protein: CASSLDPDGSLYGYTF.

The chain couples TRBV4-2 to TRBJ2-5; D is perhaps TRBD2 (5 bases). V lost 3 bases and J 7 bases, leaving 12 bases between the germline ends. Germline CDR1 is LGHNA and CDR2 is YNFKEQ. This CDR3 is 13 amino acids long. The CDR3: CASSQDSDGTQYF. In DNA, the CDR3 is TGTGCCAGCAGCCAGGACTCCGATGGGACCCAGTACTTC.